One and the same sample provided the 19 T cell receptor beta chains below, sequenced in a study of blood T cell repertoires in COVID-19. Clones were sequenced by immunoSEQ multiplex PCR, and TCRdb holds only the in-frame ones, with some missing. The sample holds around 280,000 clones, roughly 86% seen once. The sequenced sample was peripheral blood. These receptors were taken from a woman in her 30s who had recovered from COVID-19.

The rearrangement uses TRBV6-5 and TRBJ2-2; D remains ambiguous. The CDR3 spans 14 residues. CDR1 is MNHEY, CDR2 SVGAGI, per germline. V lost 2 bases and J 9 bases, leaving 13 bases between the germline ends. CDR3 amino acids: CASSYEVATRELFF. CDR3 coding DNA: TGTGCCAGCAGTTACGAGGTGGCGACGCGGGAGCTGTTTTTT.

V is TRBV28 and J is TRBJ1-1, with D possibly matching TRBD1 (6 bases). From germline, CDR1 is MDHEN and CDR2 SYDVKM. The CDR3 is made up of 15 amino acids. V was cut by 8 bases and J by 2 bases, with 18 bases left in between. The chain's CDR3 is CASGSIQGINTEAFF. CDR3 DNA sequence: TGTGCCAGCGGAAGCATACAGGGAATTAACACTGAAGCTTTCTTT.

The chain carries TRBV18 and TRBJ2-1, with 12 nucleotides matching TRBD2. This CDR3 comprises 17 residues. CDR1 KGHSH and CDR2 LQKENI come from the germline V gene. J lost 6 bases, V lost 3 bases, and 9 bases had no gene match. This CDR3 reads CASSPFPTSGSSNEQFF. In DNA, the CDR3 is TGTGCCAGCTCACCTTTTCCGACTAGCGGGAGCTCCAATGAGCAGTTCTTC.

The chain links TRBV2 to TRBJ2-2; no reliable D call. Germline CDR1 and CDR2: SNHLY and FYNNEI. V gave up 5 bases and J gave up 5 bases, with 6 bases separating them. The length of the CDR3 is 12 residues. This chain's CDR3 is CASSQWTGELFF. CDR3 in DNA: TGTGCCAGCAGTCAGTGGACCGGGGAGCTGTTTTTT.

The chain combines TRBV20-1 with TRBJ2-3, with D maybe TRBD2 (5 bases). Germline values: CDR1 DFQATT, CDR2 SNEGSKA (reference sequence). The V gene lost 4 bases and the J gene lost 7 bases, with 15 bases spanning the gap. The CDR3 is 13 amino acids. CDR3 bases: TGCAGTGCTATTGAAACTAGTACACATACGCAGTATTTT. Translation: CSAIETSTHTQYF.

The chain combines TRBV20-1 with TRBJ2-1; 9 bases map to TRBD1. Germline assignment: CDR1 DFQATT and CDR2 SNEGSKA (reference sequence). Trimming at V came to 4 bases and at J to 6 bases, leaving 7 bases not matched to a gene. CDR3 length: 14 amino acids. The CDR3 DNA reads as TGCAGTGCTACTGACAGGGGGTTTCTCAATGAGCAGTTCTTC. It yields the protein CSATDRGFLNEQFF.

J is TRBJ2-2 and V is TRBV6-2 or TRBV6-3; 7 positions match TRBD1. CDR3 length: 16 amino acids. Germline V gives CDR1 MNHEY, CDR2 SVGEGT. V was pared by 2 bases and J by 2 bases, with 5 bases of the junction left unmatched. The CDR3 DNA reads TGTGCCAGCAGTTACGTAGGGACAGACAACACCGGGGAGCTGTTTTTT. This gives the protein CASSYVGTDNTGELFF.

The rearrangement joins TRBV12-3 or TRBV12-4 to TRBJ2-2; maybe TRBD2 (5 bases). The CDR3 covers 13 residues. Trimming took 6 bases from V and 6 from J, leaving 11 bases between them. As DNA, the CDR3 is TGTGCCAGCAGGGCCTCACTAGCCGGGGAGCTGTTTTTT. The encoded protein is CASRASLAGELFF.

The chain employs TRBV5-1 and TRBJ1-6; D might be TRBD1 (6 bases). V gave up 4 bases and J gave up 14 bases, with 16 bases separating them. CDR3 length: 13 amino acids. Looked up from germline, CDR1 is SGHRS and CDR2 is YFSETQ. The CDR3 region is CASSLSARGTLHF. The CDR3 DNA sequence: TGCGCCAGCAGCCTTTCGGCCAGGGGAACCCTCCACTTT.

This chain joins TRBV28 and TRBJ2-7; 9 bases are shared with TRBD2. V lost 1 base to trimming and J lost 4 bases; unmatched junction nucleotides: 5. The CDR3 spans 15 residues. CDR1 and CDR2 (germline): MDHEN, SYDVKM. In nucleotides, the CDR3 is TGTGCCAGCAGTTTATCTGGACTAGCGCCTTACGAGCAGTACTTC. Residues: CASSLSGLAPYEQYF.

The chain employs TRBV15 and TRBJ1-5, with 7 bases lining up with TRBD1. CDR3 size: 15 residues. The germline V gene encodes CDR1 LNHNV and CDR2 YYDKDF (reference sequence). V lost 3 bases, J lost 7 bases, and 9 bases stayed unmatched. The CDR3 region is CATSSRQGKSQPQHF. CDR3 nucleotide sequence: TGTGCCACCAGCAGTCGACAGGGTAAGAGCCAGCCCCAGCATTTT.

The chain joins TRBV5-6 to TRBJ1-2, with D perhaps TRBD1 (5 bases). CDR3 length: 15 residues. Germline CDR1 and CDR2: SGHDT and YYEEEE. With 2 bases removed from V and 1 base from J, the gap between germline ends came to 12 bases. Here the CDR3 reads CASSFPGRSNYGYTF. The DNA for the CDR3 is TGTGCCAGCAGCTTTCCAGGGAGGAGTAACTATGGCTACACCTTC. The entire variable domain, with the rest obtained from reference TRBV5-6 and TRBJ1-2, is as follows: DAGVTQSPTHLIKTRGQQVTLRCSPKSGHDTVSWYQQALGQGPQFIFQYYEEEERQRGNFPDRFSGHQFPNYSSELNVNALLLGDSALYLCASSFPGRSNYGYTFGSGTRLTVV.

The rearrangement links TRBV9 to TRBJ2-6; D is perhaps TRBD2 (6 bases). Germline V lookup: CDR1 SGDLS, CDR2 YYNGEE. V lost 1 base and J 4 bases, leaving 12 bases between the germline ends. The CDR3 contains 16 residues. In nucleotides, the CDR3 is TGTGCCAGCAGCGTATATGGAGGGTCCGGGGCCAACGTCCTGACTTTC. It codes for CASSVYGGSGANVLTF.

This clone has just one count. The CDR3 loop is CASSLMGGYGYTF. CDR3 DNA sequence: TGTGCCAGCAGCTTGATGGGGGGCTATGGCTACACCTTC. The chain is built from TRBV5-4 and TRBJ1-2, with a weak D call TRBD1 (5 bases). Germline V CDR1 and CDR2: SGHNT, YYREEE (reference sequence). V gave up 1 base and J gave up 4 bases, with 8 bases separating them. The CDR3 has 13 amino acids.

The rearrangement joins TRBV27 to TRBJ1-1; 7 bases line up with TRBD1. V shed 4 bases and J 4 bases; nucleotides not matched to a gene: 6. The V gene's germline CDR1 is MNHEY and CDR2 SMNVEV (reference sequence). The length of the CDR3 is 14 residues. The CDR3 here is CASSSGGFGTEAFF. In nucleotides, the CDR3 is TGTGCCAGCAGTTCAGGGGGTTTTGGCACTGAAGCTTTCTTT.

V is TRBV6-2 or TRBV6-3 and J is TRBJ2-3; D remains ambiguous. The CDR3 runs to 14 residues. The germline CDR1 and CDR2 sequences are MNHEY and SVGEGT. V lost 2 bases, J lost 4 bases, and 10 bases lay in between. Here the CDR3 reads CASSYRQDADTQYF. For the CDR3, the DNA is TGTGCCAGCAGTTACAGGCAGGATGCAGATACGCAGTATTTT.

The rearrangement uses TRBV7-9 and TRBJ1-2, with D unclear. Germline CDR1 SEHNR, CDR2 FQNEAQ (reference sequence). With 4 bases removed from V and 2 bases from J, the gap between germline ends came to 14 bases. The CDR3 consists of 15 residues. This CDR3 reads CASSSPYGENYGYTF. The CDR3 nucleotides are TGTGCCAGCAGCTCACCTTACGGGGAAAACTATGGCTACACCTTC.

This rearrangement joins TRBV7-2 to TRBJ1-1; 7 nucleotides agree with TRBD1. The CDR3 is 16 amino acids. Germline values: CDR1 SGHTA, CDR2 FQGNSA. V trimming: 6 bases; J trimming: 4 bases; junction bases outside the gene matches: 14. The CDR3, as DNA: TGTGCCAGCAGTCGACGACAGGGCGAAGACCCCACTGAAGCTTTCTTT. It yields the protein CASSRRQGEDPTEAFF. Complete variable domain (other parts from reference TRBV7-2 and TRBJ1-1): GAGVSQSPSNKVTEKGKDVELRCDPISGHTALYWYRQSLGQGLEFLIYFQGNSAPDKSGLPSDRFSAERTGGSVSTLTIQRTQQEDSAVYLCASSRRQGEDPTEAFFGQGTRLTVV.

J is TRBJ2-7 and V is TRBV10-3; 7 bases are a match to TRBD1. With V trimmed by 11 bases and J by 5 bases, 9 bases remained unmatched. Per germline, CDR1 ENHRY and CDR2 SYGVKD. This CDR3 is built from 12 residues. Here the CDR3 DNA reads TGTGCCGCTAGGTCAGACAGGGACGAGCAGTACTTC. It is translated as CAARSDRDEQYF.